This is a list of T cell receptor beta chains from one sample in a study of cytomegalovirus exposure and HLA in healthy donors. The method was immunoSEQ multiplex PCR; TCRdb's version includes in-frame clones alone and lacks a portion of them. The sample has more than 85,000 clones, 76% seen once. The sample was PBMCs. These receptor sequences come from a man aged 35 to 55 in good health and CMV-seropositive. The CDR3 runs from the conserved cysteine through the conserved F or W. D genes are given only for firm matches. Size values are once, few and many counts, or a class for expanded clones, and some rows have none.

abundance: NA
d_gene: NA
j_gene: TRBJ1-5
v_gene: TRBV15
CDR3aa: CATSVGQINQPQHF
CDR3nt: TGTGCCACCAGCGTCGGACAGATTAATCAGCCCCAGCATTTT

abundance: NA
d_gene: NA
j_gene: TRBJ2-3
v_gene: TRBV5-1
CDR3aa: CASSLALDTQYF
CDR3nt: TGCGCCAGCAGCTTGGCCCTAGATACGCAGTATTTT

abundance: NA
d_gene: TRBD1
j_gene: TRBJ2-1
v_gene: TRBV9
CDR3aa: CASSVAPGQVMEQFF
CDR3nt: TGTGCCAGCAGCGTAGCTCCGGGACAGGTGATGGAGCAGTTCTTC

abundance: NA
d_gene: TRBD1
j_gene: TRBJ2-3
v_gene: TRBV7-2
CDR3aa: CASSPRPQGITDTQYF
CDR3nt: TGTGCCAGCAGCCCACGACCACAGGGGATCACAGATACGCAGTATTTT

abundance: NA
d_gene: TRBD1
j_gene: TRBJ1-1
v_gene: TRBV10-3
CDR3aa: CAIRRGQGQDEAFF
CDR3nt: TGTGCCATCAGAAGGGGACAGGGGCAGGATGAAGCTTTCTTT

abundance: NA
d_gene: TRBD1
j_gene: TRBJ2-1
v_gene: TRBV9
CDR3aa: CASSEPGQGKDEQFF
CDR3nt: TGTGCCAGCAGCGAGCCGGGACAGGGTAAGGATGAGCAGTTCTTC

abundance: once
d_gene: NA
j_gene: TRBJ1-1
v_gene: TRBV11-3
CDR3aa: CASSRGGSENTEAFF
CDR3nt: TGTGCCAGCAGCCGGGGGGGCAGTGAGAACACTGAAGCTTTCTTT

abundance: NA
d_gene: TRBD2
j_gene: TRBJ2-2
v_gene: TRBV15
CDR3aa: CATSRGIAGGNTGELFF
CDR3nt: TGTGCCACCAGCAGAGGAATAGCGGGGGGGAACACCGGGGAGCTGTTTTTT

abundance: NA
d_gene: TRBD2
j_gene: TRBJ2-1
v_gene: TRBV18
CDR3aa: CASSPLAGAYNEQFF
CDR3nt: TGTGCCAGCTCACCCCTAGCGGGAGCCTACAATGAGCAGTTCTTC

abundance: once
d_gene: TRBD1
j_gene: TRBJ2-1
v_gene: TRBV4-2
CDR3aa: CASSQATGGGYNEQFF
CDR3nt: TGTGCCAGCAGCCAGGCTACAGGGGGCGGGTACAATGAGCAGTTCTTC

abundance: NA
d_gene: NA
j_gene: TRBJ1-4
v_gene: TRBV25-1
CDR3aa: CASSAPGVFYEKLFF
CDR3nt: TGTGCCAGCAGTGCGCCCGGGGTTTTTTATGAAAAACTGTTTTTT

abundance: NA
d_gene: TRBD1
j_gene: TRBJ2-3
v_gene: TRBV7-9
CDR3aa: CASSRTSRTGAADTQYF
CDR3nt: TGTGCCAGCAGCCGGACCTCGCGTACAGGGGCGGCAGATACGCAGTATTTT

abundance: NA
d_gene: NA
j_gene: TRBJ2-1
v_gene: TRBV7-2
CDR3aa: CASSLGGWQGINEQFF
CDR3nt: TGTGCCAGCAGCTTAGGCGGTTGGCAGGGGATCAATGAGCAGTTCTTC

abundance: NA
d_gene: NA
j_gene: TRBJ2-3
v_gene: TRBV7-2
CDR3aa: CASSLVATRFFTDTQYF
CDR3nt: TGTGCCAGCAGCTTAGTGGCGACTAGATTTTTCACAGATACGCAGTATTTT